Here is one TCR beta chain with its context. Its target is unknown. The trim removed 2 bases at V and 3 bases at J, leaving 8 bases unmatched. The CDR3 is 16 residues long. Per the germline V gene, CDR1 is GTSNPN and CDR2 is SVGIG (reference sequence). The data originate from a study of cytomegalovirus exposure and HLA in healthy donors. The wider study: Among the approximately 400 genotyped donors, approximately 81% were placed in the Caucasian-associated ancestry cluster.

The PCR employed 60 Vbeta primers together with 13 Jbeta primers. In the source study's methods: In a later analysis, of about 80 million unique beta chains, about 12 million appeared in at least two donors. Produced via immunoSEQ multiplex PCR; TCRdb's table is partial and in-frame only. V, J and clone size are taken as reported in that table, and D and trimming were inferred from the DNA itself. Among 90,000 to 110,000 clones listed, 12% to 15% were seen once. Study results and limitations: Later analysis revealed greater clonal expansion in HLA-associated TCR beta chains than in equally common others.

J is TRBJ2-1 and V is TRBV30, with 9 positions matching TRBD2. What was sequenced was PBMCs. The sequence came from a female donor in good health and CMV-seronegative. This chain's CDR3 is CAWSWARLAVYNEQFF. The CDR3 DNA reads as TGTGCCTGGAGTTGGGCCCGACTAGCGGTCTACAATGAGCAGTTCTTC.